The clone carrying this T cell receptor beta chain was recorded a few times. Its cognate antigen is unknown. The CDR3 spans 14 residues. With 4 bases clipped from V and 8 bases from J, the junction kept 8 bases outside the gene matches. Germline CDR1 MGHRA, CDR2 YSYEKL. These data are taken from a study of cytomegalovirus exposure and HLA in healthy donors. Study at large: The roughly 100 million unique TCR beta sequences, from roughly 170 million T cells, were found by an earlier analysis. Of several hundred genotyped donors, 81% grouped in the Caucasian-associated ancestry cluster.

The PCR was carried out with 60 Vbeta primers and 13 Jbeta primers. Clones were read by immunoSEQ multiplex PCR, and TCRdb kept only the in-frame ones, dropping some. This table has roughly 140,000 clones, 70% to 80% appearing once. General observations from the study: Association of a missense DCLRE1C variant with TCR beta V- and J-gene trimming was reported in a later analysis. Presence/absence analyses rested on an assumption that sequencing depth was roughly uniform across donors.

This chain uses TRBV4-1 with TRBJ1-5; 7 bases line up with TRBD1. The specimen was PBMCs. The source of this sequence is a woman in her 40s in good health and CMV-seropositive. CDR3 DNA: TGCGCCAGCAGCCTGATGACAGGGAAAGAGCCCCAGCATTTT. It encodes CASSLMTGKEPQHF.